The entry below describes one T cell receptor (beta chain). The method was immunoSEQ multiplex PCR; TCRdb's version includes in-frame clones alone and lacks a portion of them. The sample consists of under 25,000 clones, roughly 79% of them appearing once. The CDR3 loop spans 15 amino acids. Per germline, CDR1 SGHAT and CDR2 FQNNGV. V was clipped by 1 base and J by 11 bases, with 19 bases between them. This sample is drawn from a study of OX40 agonist ivuxolimab in advanced cancers. Study at large: Allowance was made for prior anti-PD-1, anti-PD-L1 or anti-CTLA-4 therapy, and roughly 39% had some.

Source: CD4+ or CD8+ T cells sorted from blood, taken in a trial of the OX40 agonist ivuxolimab. This sequence originates from an adult with an advanced solid tumor such as melanoma, head and neck, liver or kidney cancer. V and J are TRBV11-2 and TRBJ2-3; D may be TRBD2 (7 bases). CDR3 protein: CASSLGEGGTSWQYF. The CDR3 nucleotides are TGTGCCAGCAGCTTAGGAGAGGGGGGGACTTCCTGGCAGTATTTT.